This T cell receptor beta chain was identified during a study of T cell responses to AZD1222 COVID-19 vaccine. Study-wide context: The study pooled second doses at about 4 or about 12 weeks.

The CDR3 has 11 amino acids. With 3 bases removed from V and 3 bases from J, the gap between germline ends came to 6 bases. Germline V gene data show CDR1 as DFQATT and CDR2 as SNEGSKA (reference sequence). Sequencing was performed with immunoSEQ multiplex PCR; in TCRdb, only in-frame clones are kept and a portion is missing. Of around 170,000 clones listed, approximately 91% are singletons. The sample here was peripheral blood, taken on day 0 of AZD1222 vaccination. The receptor was derived from an adult in good health. This sequence joins TRBV20-1 and TRBJ2-7; no definite D call. DNA of the CDR3: TGCAGTGCTAGTTGGAACTACGAGCAGTACTTC. Amino acid sequence: CSASWNYEQYF.